Listed below are T cell receptor beta chains from one sample, sequenced in a study of T cell repertoires in cytomegalovirus infection. TCRdb called the reads again in MiXCR, with one record for every CDR3 protein. The repertoire holds hundreds of thousands of distinct CDR3 sequences, roughly 24% seen once, with under 8.5% in the top ten. The material sequenced was CD8+ T cells from PBMCs. The receptors here all came from a human donor in good health (CMV status not recorded). Some clones in this sample may be carry-over from other donors' samples. Both conserved end residues are part of each CDR3. Fields, in order: CDR3 length, J gene, D gene, V gene, clone size, CDR3 DNA, CDR3 protein. D genes are given only for firm matches. A clone size is listed for some rows: how often the clone was seen (once, few, many), or a class if it is expanded.

18 TRBJ2-7 TRBD2 TRBV6-2/TRBV6-3 . TGTGCCAGCAGCTATACCGCCGGACTAGCGGGGAATGACTACGAGCAGTACTTC CASSYTAGLAGNDYEQYF
12 TRBJ1-2 . TRBV12-5 . TGTGCTAGTGGTTTGGAGCGAGAAGGCTACACCTTC CASGLEREGYTF
14 TRBJ1-4 . TRBV7-6 many TGTGCCAGCAGCTTAGGTGCAACTAATGAAAAACTGTTTTTT CASSLGATNEKLFF
15 TRBJ1-5 TRBD1 TRBV10-3 . TGTGCCATCAGTGAATTTAGACAGGGAGATCAGCCCCAGCATTTT CAISEFRQGDQPQHF
16 TRBJ1-1 . TRBV7-2 many TGTGCCAGCAGCTTACCCGCGGCAGGGTGGGGCACTGAAGCTTTCTTT CASSLPAAGWGTEAFF
16 TRBJ2-1 TRBD2 TRBV11-3 . TGTGCCAGCAGCTGGATAGCGGGGGGGCCCCACAATGAGCAGTTCTTC CASSWIAGGPHNEQFF
14 TRBJ2-7 . TRBV6-1 many TGTGCCAGCAGTGAAGCGGGCAACCCGGTCGAGCAGTACTTC CASSEAGNPVEQYF
12 TRBJ1-1 TRBD1 TRBV10-2 few TGCGCCACCATGGGAGGGGGCTCCGAAGCTTTCTTT CATMGGGSEAFF
15 TRBJ1-5 . TRBV10-3 . TGTGCCATCAGTGACCGGGTCGCGGGGAATCAGCCCCAGCATTTT CAISDRVAGNQPQHF
13 TRBJ2-5 . TRBV7-2 many TGTGCCAGCAGCTCGACAGAGCAAGAGACCCAGTACTTC CASSSTEQETQYF
15 TRBJ1-2 TRBD1 TRBV10-3 . TGTGCCATCAGGACAGGGGACCCCGTTTGGTATGGCTACACCTTC CAIRTGDPVWYGYTF
13 TRBJ2-5 . TRBV23-1 few TGCGCCAGCAGATTAGGGGGTGAGGAGACCCAGTACTTC CASRLGGEETQYF
14 TRBJ1-2 TRBD1 TRBV12-3/TRBV12-4 . TGTGCCAGCAGTCCGGACAGGTGGGGCTATGGCTACACCTTC CASSPDRWGYGYTF
16 TRBJ2-1 TRBD1 TRBV28 few TGTGCCAGCAGTTTACTCACAGGGGGCAGGGACAATGAGCAGTTCTTC CASSLLTGGRDNEQFF
13 TRBJ2-7 . TRBV7-8 many TGTGCCAGCAGCTTAGGTAGTTTGGGCGAGCAGTACTTC CASSLGSLGEQYF
13 TRBJ2-1 TRBD2 TRBV19 few TGTGCCAGTAGGAGCGGGGCCCCCAATGAGCAGTTCTTC CASRSGAPNEQFF
17 TRBJ2-3 TRBD1 TRBV20-1 . TGCAGTGCTACATTCCGGGACAGCTCTTGGAGCACAGATACGCAGTATTTT CSATFRDSSWSTDTQYF
12 TRBJ2-5 . TRBV6-5 few TGTGCCAGCGGCTGGGGGGCGGAGACCCAGTACTTC CASGWGAETQYF
15 TRBJ2-5 TRBD2 TRBV5-4 . TGTGCCAGCAGCCGCCAAGCGGGGGCCCAAGAGACCCAGTACTTC CASSRQAGAQETQYF
13 TRBJ1-4 TRBD1 TRBV29-1 . TGCAGCGCTTGGGACAGGGTATATGAAAAACTGTTTTTT CSAWDRVYEKLFF
13 TRBJ2-3 . TRBV28 many TGTGCCAGCACCCTAGGGGTTGCAGATACGCAGTATTTT CASTLGVADTQYF
14 TRBJ2-3 . TRBV6-2/TRBV6-3 few TGTGCCAGCAGTGGAAGAACTAGCACAGATACGCAGTATTTT CASSGRTSTDTQYF
17 TRBJ2-7 TRBD2 TRBV7-3 . TGTGCCAGCAGCTTCCCGAAGGCTAGCGGGGTAACTTACGAGCAGTACTTC CASSFPKASGVTYEQYF
16 TRBJ1-1 . TRBV7-6 many TGTGCCAGCAGCTCCGTGATGGGGCCACGGGGGACTGAAGCTTTCTTT CASSSVMGPRGTEAFF